One sample yielded the 27 T cell receptor beta chains listed below, sequenced in a study of blood T cells in healthy people across ages. It was with a sample-barcoded 5' primer and a J-beta primer mix that a second PCR of roughly 7 to 12 cycles was run. MiXCR was run by TCRdb on the 5' RACE reads, yielding one entry per CDR3 protein. The table shows 550,000 to 600,000 distinct CDR3 sequences, with around 48% occurring only once. Sequenced: blood. These TCRs come from a man at least 80 years old in good health.

This chain links TRBV20-1 with TRBJ1-2; D remains ambiguous. Germline loops: CDR1 DFQATT, CDR2 SNEGSKA (reference sequence). This CDR3 region has 13 residues. Trimming left V 5 bases short and J 6 bases short, with 16 bases between. The CDR3 loop reads CSASRTGYDGYTF. The CDR3 DNA sequence: TGCAGTGCTTCTCGGACGGGCTATGATGGCTACACCTTC.

The rearrangement joins TRBV7-2 to TRBJ2-2; D possibly corresponds to TRBD2 (7 bases). CDR3 length equals 15 residues. Germline V gene sequence: CDR1 SGHTA, CDR2 FQGNSA. V dropped 0 bases and J dropped 6 bases, with 11 bases sitting between them. The CDR3 bases are TGTGCCAGCAGCTTAGCGGGGGGGCTTTCCGGGGAGCTGTTTTTT. It yields the protein CASSLAGGLSGELFF.

The V gene is TRBV6-1, the J gene TRBJ2-7; D remains unclear. Germline lookup yields CDR1 MNHNS and CDR2 SASEGT. The CDR3 is made up of 15 amino acids. V was clipped by 1 base and J by 3 bases, with 13 bases between them. DNA for the CDR3: TGTGCCAGCAGTGAAGTTAACCTTGGAGACTACGAGCAGTACTTC. Translation gives CASSEVNLGDYEQYF.

The chain uses TRBV20-1 and TRBJ2-3; 10 bases are shared with TRBD2. CDR1 DFQATT and CDR2 SNEGSKA come from the germline V gene (reference sequence). The length of the CDR3 is 16 residues. V dropped 0 bases and J dropped 1; count of bases not matched to a gene: 4. The CDR3 is CSARDLLAGGTDTQYF. DNA of the CDR3: TGCAGTGCTAGAGATTTGCTAGCGGGAGGCACAGATACGCAGTATTTT.

This clonotype is a singleton in its sample. The chain uses TRBV5-1 and TRBJ1-3; the match to TRBD1 covers 8 bases. This CDR3 region has 15 residues. The germline V gene encodes CDR1 SGHRS and CDR2 YFSETQ. The trim removed 3 bases at V and 0 bases at J, leaving 2 bases unmatched. The CDR3 DNA reads TGCGCCAGCAGCTCACAGGGGGACTCTGGAAACACCATATATTTT. Protein product: CASSSQGDSGNTIYF.

This clonotype was found many times. V usage is TRBV29-1 and J usage is TRBJ2-7; tentative D call: TRBD1 (6 bases). Between the trimmed V and J ends, which lost 4 bases and 2 bases, there was a span of 12 bases. CDR3 size: 13 residues. Germline-derived CDR1 and CDR2 are SQVTM and ANQGSEA. The CDR3 DNA follows: TGCAGCGTTGTCAGACAGGAGCCCTACGAGCAGTACTTC. This encodes CSVVRQEPYEQYF.

This clonotype was observed once. The chain recombines TRBV7-6 with TRBJ2-7; 10 bases fit TRBD1. The CDR3 has 15 amino acids. Germline CDR1 and CDR2: SGHVS and FNYEAQ. J lost 3 bases, V lost 6 bases, and 8 bases had no gene match. The CDR3 sequence is CASSRRGQGDYEQYF. The CDR3 DNA follows: TGTGCCAGCAGTCGCCGAGGACAGGGGGACTACGAGCAGTACTTC.

The chain links TRBV6-6 to TRBJ2-6; 9 bases line up with TRBD1. The CDR3 has 15 amino acids. Germline assignment: CDR1 MNHNY and CDR2 SVGAGI (reference sequence). With 5 bases clipped from V and 11 bases from J, the junction kept 10 bases outside the gene matches. In DNA, the CDR3 is TGTGCCAGCAGTCAGCCGGTGGACAGGGGATACGTCCTGACTTTC. Its protein is CASSQPVDRGYVLTF.

This sequence joins TRBV10-1 and TRBJ2-3; 8 bases agree with TRBD2. V was pared by 8 bases and J by 4 bases, with 11 bases of the junction left unmatched. The CDR3 extends over 15 amino acids. Germline-derived CDR1 and CDR2 are WNHNN and SYGVQD (reference sequence). The CDR3 nucleotides read TGCGCCAGCGGAGACAGCGGGAGCGCCCCAGATACGCAGTATTTT. It translates to CASGDSGSAPDTQYF.

Only a few counts were recorded for this clonotype. The genes are TRBV29-1 and TRBJ2-3, with 7 bases lining up with TRBD2. The CDR3 is made up of 13 amino acids. Germline values: CDR1 SQVTM, CDR2 ANQGSEA. Trimming took 5 bases from V and 9 from J; bases not matched to a gene: 11. The CDR3 DNA sequence: TGCAGCGTTATCGAGGGAGGGATGGGCACGCAGTATTTT. This gives the protein CSVIEGGMGTQYF.

The chain has TRBV4-1 and TRBJ2-5; 9 bases are shared with TRBD2. Germline trimming cut 7 bases from V and 3 bases from J; bases unmatched to any gene: 3. The CDR3 spans 13 residues. The V gene's germline CDR1 is MGHRA and CDR2 YSYEKL. In DNA form, the CDR3 reads TGCGCCAGCAAGAGGACTAGCGAAGAGACCCAGTACTTC. Amino acids: CASKRTSEETQYF.

This clonotype was seen only a few times. The chain has TRBV20-1 and TRBJ2-5, with 8 bases identical to TRBD2. CDR1 DFQATT and CDR2 SNEGSKA come from the germline V gene (reference sequence). With 5 bases clipped from V and 2 bases from J, the junction kept 10 bases outside the gene matches. CDR3 length: 15 amino acids. The CDR3 here is CSALPPGLGQETQYF. DNA for the CDR3: TGCAGTGCTCTCCCGCCGGGACTAGGTCAAGAGACCCAGTACTTC.

Regarding this clonotype: Sequence at one end of the junction differs from germline and may be a read error. The rearrangement uses TRBV20-1 and TRBJ1-2; D gene unclear. Germline loops: CDR1 DFQATT, CDR2 SNEGSKA (reference sequence). The CDR3 contains 12 residues. The CDR3 nucleotides are TGCGGTGCTGGACCACAGTCTATTGGCTACACCTTC. Encoded protein: CGAGPQSIGYTF.

The J gene is TRBJ2-1, the V gene TRBV11-2; tentatively, D is TRBD2 (6 bases). Germline V gene sequence: CDR1 SGHAT, CDR2 FQNNGV. The CDR3 spans 15 residues. V dropped 5 bases and J dropped 4 bases, with 15 bases sitting between them. The CDR3 sequence is CASSDGAGTYNEQFF. The CDR3 DNA follows: TGTGCCAGCAGCGACGGAGCCGGGACTTACAATGAGCAGTTCTTC.

This chain uses TRBV20-1 with TRBJ2-5, with a weak D call TRBD2 (6 bases). V lost 1 base and J 2 bases, leaving 14 bases between the germline ends. Germline CDR1 is DFQATT and CDR2 is SNEGSKA (reference sequence). The length of the CDR3 is 15 residues. The CDR3 loop reads CSARAPGTSQETQYF. The CDR3 region has the DNA TGCAGTGCTAGAGCCCCAGGGACTTCACAAGAGACCCAGTACTTC.

The V and J genes are TRBV11-2 and TRBJ2-1, with TRBD1 matching over 8 bases. V was pared by 1 base and J by 5 bases, with 4 bases of the junction left unmatched. Per germline, CDR1 SGHAT and CDR2 FQNNGV. The CDR3 runs 15 residues. CDR3 protein: CASSLAGTGHNEQFF. As DNA, the CDR3 is TGTGCCAGCAGCTTAGCGGGGACAGGACACAATGAGCAGTTCTTC.

V is TRBV5-1 and J is TRBJ2-1; 9 bases are shared with TRBD1. The germline CDR1 and CDR2 sequences are SGHRS and YFSETQ. Trimming removed 8 bases from V and 7 bases from J; junction bases left unmatched: 7. The CDR3 totals 13 residues. Here the CDR3 reads CASRRTGENEQFF. The CDR3 nucleotides are TGCGCCAGTAGGAGGACAGGGGAGAATGAGCAGTTCTTC.

The chain employs TRBV19 and TRBJ2-5, with D perhaps matching TRBD1 (6 bases). Trimming removed 3 bases from V and 5 bases from J, with 13 bases in between. The CDR3 loop spans 14 amino acids. Germline CDR1 is LNHDA and CDR2 is SQIVND (reference sequence). The CDR3 here is CASSMAGVGETQYF. The CDR3 DNA follows: TGTGCCAGTAGTATGGCAGGGGTCGGCGAGACCCAGTACTTC.

The table lists this clonotype with many counts. This chain connects TRBV6-6 to TRBJ1-6, with TRBD1 matching over 9 bases. Germline CDR1 MNHNY, CDR2 SVGAGI (reference sequence). This CDR3 spans 15 amino acids. Trimming took 6 bases from V and 7 from J; bases not matched to a gene: 7. The CDR3 loop is CASRSSGTGNSPLHF. The CDR3 DNA sequence: TGTGCCAGCAGATCCTCCGGGACAGGGAATTCACCCCTCCACTTT.

The chain recombines TRBV21-1 with TRBJ1-2. TRBV21-1 is a listed pseudogene. The CDR3 has 13 amino acids. Here the CDR3 DNA reads TGTGCCAGCAGCCCACGTGGAAGTAATTGCTACACCTTC. Translating it yields CASSPRGSNCYTF.

V is TRBV11-2 and J is TRBJ2-5; D is perhaps TRBD1 or TRBD2 (5 bases each). With the DNA end fitting TRBJ2-7 better, the J assignment may be wrong. The CDR3 consists of 13 residues. Germline V gene lookup returns CDR1 SGHAT and CDR2 FQNNGV. CDR3 loop: CASSNRDLIEQYF. The CDR3 DNA is TGTGCCAGCAGCAACCGGGACCTTATCGAGCAGTACTTC.

The chain combines TRBV20-1 with TRBJ2-7; 10 nucleotides agree with TRBD2. There are 14 residues in the CDR3. Trimming removed 6 bases from V and 7 bases from J; junction bases left unmatched: 12. The germline V gene encodes CDR1 DFQATT and CDR2 SNEGSKA (reference sequence). The chain's CDR3 is CSASSGRAFQEQYF. Here the CDR3 DNA reads TGCAGTGCCTCCAGCGGGAGGGCCTTTCAAGAGCAGTACTTC.

CDR3 loop: CASTSLGQGGNTEAFF. The CDR3 nucleotides read TGTGCCAGCACTAGCCTGGGACAGGGTGGAAACACTGAAGCTTTCTTT. The chain joins TRBV6-2 or TRBV6-3 to TRBJ1-1; TRBD1 agrees at 9 bases. The CDR3 has 16 amino acids. CDR1 MNHEY and CDR2 SVGEGT come from the germline V gene. V was pared by 7 bases and J by 2 bases, with 11 bases of the junction left unmatched.

This clonotype was seen only a few times. This chain uses TRBV5-1 with TRBJ2-5, with TRBD2 as a possible D gene (5 bases). This CDR3 has 12 amino acids. V lost 4 bases and J 5 bases, leaving 9 bases between the germline ends. The germline V gene encodes CDR1 SGHRS and CDR2 YFSETQ. CDR3 loop: CASSGSGETQYF. CDR3 sequence (DNA): TGCGCCAGCAGCGGGAGTGGGGAGACCCAGTACTTC.

This clonotype appeared a few times. V gene TRBV20-1 combines with J gene TRBJ1-2; possibly TRBD1 for D (5 bases). V was cut by 3 bases and J by 3 bases, with 11 bases left in between. The germline gives CDR1 DFQATT, CDR2 SNEGSKA (reference sequence). CDR3 size: 13 residues. In nucleotides, the CDR3 is TGCAGTGCTAGTCACCCAGGGTACTATGGCTACACCTTC. It yields the protein CSASHPGYYGYTF.

The rearrangement uses TRBV6-5 and TRBJ1-2, with TRBD1 identical over 7 bases. Trimming took 6 bases from V and 8 from J; bases not matched to a gene: 12. CDR1 is MNHEY and CDR2 is SVGAGI in the germline V gene. The CDR3 runs 14 residues. CDR3 sequence (DNA): TGTGCCAGCAGCCCAGGGGGGGGAGCCTGCGGCTACACCTTC. Amino acids: CASSPGGGACGYTF.

V is TRBV7-2 and J is TRBJ2-1; D may be TRBD1 or TRBD2 (5 bases each). The germline CDR1 and CDR2 sequences are SGHTA and FQGNSA. The V and J ends lost 5 bases and 11 bases respectively, with 16 bases between them. CDR3 length: 13 residues. The CDR3 loop reads CASSPALGPKQFF. The CDR3 nucleotides read TGTGCCAGCAGCCCAGCCCTGGGACCCAAGCAGTTCTTC.